This entry lists 19 T cell receptor beta chains sequenced from one sample in a study of T cells in Graves' hyperthyroidism and ophthalmopathy. Amplified regions were TCR beta CDR3 sequences from RNA transcripts. The HTBI set primed first-round TCR CDR3 RT-PCR. TCRdb re-derived calls from the multiplex PCR reads in MiXCR, one entry per CDR3 protein. This sample has around 250,000 distinct CDR3 sequences, with approximately 16% found just once. The source material was blood. All receptors come from a woman younger than 30 with Graves' ophthalmopathy.

This clonotype has a count of ten or more. The J gene is TRBJ1-1, the V gene TRBV28; unclear D gene. CDR1 and CDR2 (germline): MDHEN, SYDVKM. Trimming pared 4 bases from V and 5 bases from J, leaving 14 bases between. The CDR3 is 14 amino acids. The CDR3 is CASSYPWEGTEAFF. The CDR3 nucleotides are TGTGCCAGCAGTTACCCCTGGGAAGGGACTGAAGCTTTCTTT.

In this sample, this clonotype turned up many times. The chain employs TRBV6-5 and TRBJ2-7; TRBD1 matches 8 bases. Germline V gene sequence: CDR1 MNHEY, CDR2 SVGAGI. The CDR3 is made up of 14 amino acids. The V segment lost 2 bases and the J segment 6 bases; nucleotides outside the gene matches: 6. CDR3: CASSYAQGAREQYF. The DNA of the CDR3 is TGTGCCAGCAGTTACGCCCAGGGGGCTCGCGAGCAGTACTTC.

This clonotype was recorded many times. The V call is TRBV11-3, the J call TRBJ2-5; D is unclear. Germline V gene data show CDR1 as SGHNT and CDR2 as YENEEA. This CDR3 has 12 residues. V gave up 5 bases and J gave up 5 bases, with 9 bases separating them. The CDR3 loop reads CASSPPWETQYF. The CDR3 coding sequence is TGTGCCAGCAGCCCACCGTGGGAGACCCAGTACTTC.

This clonotype came up many times. J is TRBJ2-1 and V is TRBV4-3, with D perhaps TRBD2 (6 bases). Germline assignment: CDR1 LGHNA and CDR2 YSLEER. V was shortened by 4 bases and J by 2 bases, with 15 bases between the two germline ends. The CDR3 contains 16 residues. The CDR3 reads CASSPQNPGAYNEQFF. The CDR3 nucleotides are TGCGCCAGCAGCCCCCAGAATCCGGGAGCCTACAATGAGCAGTTCTTC.

The chain is built from TRBV28 and TRBJ1-5, with 8 bases identical to TRBD1. Germline CDR1 is MDHEN and CDR2 is SYDVKM. V gave up 5 bases and J gave up 3 bases; unmatched junction bases: 9. CDR3 length: 16 residues. The CDR3 nucleotides are TGTGCCAGCAGTGCCGCCGGGACAGGAGACAATCAGCCCCAGCATTTT. Residues: CASSAAGTGDNQPQHF.

This clonotype was observed many times. The chain couples TRBV6-1 to TRBJ2-3, with 9 bases aligning to TRBD2. The germline V gene has CDR1 MNHNS and CDR2 SASEGT. V was clipped by 6 bases and J by 0 bases; unmatched bases: 10. CDR3 length: 17 residues. The CDR3 sequence is CASSPGLALTSTDTQYF. The CDR3 bases are TGTGCCAGCAGCCCTGGACTAGCGCTTACTAGCACAGATACGCAGTATTTT.

This clonotype was recorded at least ten times. DNA of the CDR3: TGTGCCAGCAGTTTAGTGGGTCGGAACAATCAGCCCCAGCATTTT. As protein: CASSLVGRNNQPQHF. The chain links TRBV27 to TRBJ1-5; the D is unclear. The CDR3 totals 15 residues. The V and J ends lost 2 bases and 3 bases respectively, with 11 bases between them. Per germline, CDR1 MNHEY and CDR2 SMNVEV (reference sequence).

This clonotype was seen ten or more times. V is TRBV7-3 and J is TRBJ2-7; TRBD1 agrees at 10 bases. From germline, CDR1 is SGHTA and CDR2 FQGTGA. J lost 3 bases, V lost 8 bases, and 1 base had no gene match. This CDR3 is 12 amino acids long. The CDR3 is CASRDRGYEQYF. In DNA, the CDR3 is TGTGCCAGCCGGGACAGGGGCTACGAGCAGTACTTC.

This clonotype was detected ten times or more. The V and J genes are TRBV6-2 or TRBV6-3 and TRBJ1-5; the D is unclear. The CDR3 covers 12 residues. Trimming removed 5 bases from V and 5 bases from J, with 7 bases in between. Germline assignment: CDR1 MNHEY and CDR2 SVGEGT. CDR3 sequence (DNA): TGTGCCAGCAGTGGACTGTATCAGCCCCAGCATTTT. This encodes CASSGLYQPQHF.

This clonotype was seen many times. The gene calls are TRBV3-1 and TRBJ2-7, with TRBD2 identical over 14 bases. The CDR3 has 17 amino acids. Per the germline V gene, CDR1 is LGHDT and CDR2 is YNNKEL (reference sequence). Trimming took 4 bases from V and 0 from J; bases not matched to a gene: 5. CDR3 sequence: CASSRLAGGQTSYEQYF. CDR3 DNA: TGTGCCAGCAGCCGACTAGCGGGGGGGCAGACCTCCTACGAGCAGTACTTC.

This clonotype appeared many times. The V call is TRBV7-9, the J call TRBJ1-2, with 7 bases matching TRBD1. Per the germline V gene, CDR1 is SEHNR and CDR2 is FQNEAQ (reference sequence). There are 14 residues in the CDR3. V shed 3 bases and J 6 bases; nucleotides not matched to a gene: 7. The CDR3 DNA sequence: TGTGCCAGCAGCTTCCAACAGGGGTTTGATGGCTACACCTTC. This translates into CASSFQQGFDGYTF.

This clonotype occurred many times. The chain combines TRBV11-2 with TRBJ2-7; D is perhaps TRBD1 or TRBD2 (5 bases each). The CDR3 is 15 residues long. Germline V gene data show CDR1 as SGHAT and CDR2 as FQNNGV. V was shortened by 3 bases and J by 3 bases, with 15 bases between the two germline ends. CDR3 nucleotide sequence: TGTGCCAGCAGCTTCTCTGGGACGGGCCTCTACGAGCAGTACTTC. It encodes CASSFSGTGLYEQYF.

The V gene is TRBV20-1, the J gene TRBJ2-2; the D is unclear. The CDR3 sequence is 13 residues long. The germline V gene has CDR1 DFQATT and CDR2 SNEGSKA (reference sequence). V lost 3 bases and J 4 bases, leaving 9 bases between the germline ends. This CDR3 is CSARCPFTGELFF. The CDR3 DNA is TGCAGTGCTAGGTGCCCCTTCACCGGGGAGCTGTTTTTT.

V is TRBV5-4 and J is TRBJ2-3; D might be TRBD2 (6 bases). Germline CDR1 SGHNT, CDR2 YYREEE (reference sequence). V lost 2 bases and J 5 bases, leaving 9 bases between the germline ends. This CDR3 has 13 residues. The CDR3, as DNA: TGTGCCAGCAGCTTCCCAGCGGGAGATACGCAGTATTTT. The encoded protein is CASSFPAGDTQYF.

This clonotype was detected ten times or more. The V call is TRBV28, the J call TRBJ1-2; perhaps TRBD1 as D (6 bases). V lost 2 bases, J lost 2 bases, and 9 bases lay in between. CDR3 length: 14 residues. Germline lookup yields CDR1 MDHEN and CDR2 SYDVKM. The CDR3 loop is CASSLNRENYGYTF. DNA of the CDR3: TGTGCCAGCAGTTTAAACAGGGAGAACTATGGCTACACCTTC.

The chain combines TRBV4-1 with TRBJ2-1; D unresolved. Trimming took 3 bases from V and 7 from J, leaving 19 bases between them. This CDR3 has 16 residues. Germline V lookup: CDR1 MGHRA, CDR2 YSYEKL. CDR3: CASSQDPLPRVNEQFF. CDR3 nucleotide sequence: TGCGCCAGCAGCCAGGACCCACTTCCTAGGGTAAATGAGCAGTTCTTC.

This clonotype has a count of ten or more. This chain connects TRBV12-3 or TRBV12-4 to TRBJ2-2; perhaps TRBD1 as D (5 bases). V lost 2 bases and J 7 bases, leaving 11 bases between the germline ends. The CDR3 spans 14 residues. The CDR3 nucleotides read TGTGCCAGCAGTTTATTGCAGGGAATCGGGGAGCTGTTTTTT. It yields the protein CASSLLQGIGELFF.

This clonotype was detected many times. The chain employs TRBV11-2 and TRBJ1-2; possible D gene TRBD1, 6 bases. This CDR3 is 15 amino acids long. Germline V gives CDR1 SGHAT, CDR2 FQNNGV. V was pared by 6 bases and J by 1 base, with 15 bases between. CDR3 amino acids: CASSSIGGYNYGYTF. The CDR3 nucleotides read TGTGCCAGCAGTTCAATCGGGGGCTATAACTATGGCTACACCTTC. Looking up the rest from reference TRBV11-2 and TRBJ1-2 gives the full variable domain: EAGVAQSPRYKIIEKRQSVAFWCNPISGHATLYWYQQILGQGPKLLIQFQNNGVVDDSQLPKDRFSAERLKGVDSTLKIQPAKLEDSAVYLCASSSIGGYNYGYTFGSGTRLTVV.

This clonotype came up a few times. The J gene is TRBJ1-1, the V gene TRBV4-1; D remains ambiguous. Germline loops: CDR1 MGHRA, CDR2 YSYEKL. The CDR3 has 13 residues. V lost 4 bases to trimming and J lost 7 bases, with 13 bases between them. CDR3 residues: CASSPLPGYEAFF. The CDR3, as DNA: TGCGCCAGCAGCCCCCTCCCGGGATATGAAGCTTTCTTT.